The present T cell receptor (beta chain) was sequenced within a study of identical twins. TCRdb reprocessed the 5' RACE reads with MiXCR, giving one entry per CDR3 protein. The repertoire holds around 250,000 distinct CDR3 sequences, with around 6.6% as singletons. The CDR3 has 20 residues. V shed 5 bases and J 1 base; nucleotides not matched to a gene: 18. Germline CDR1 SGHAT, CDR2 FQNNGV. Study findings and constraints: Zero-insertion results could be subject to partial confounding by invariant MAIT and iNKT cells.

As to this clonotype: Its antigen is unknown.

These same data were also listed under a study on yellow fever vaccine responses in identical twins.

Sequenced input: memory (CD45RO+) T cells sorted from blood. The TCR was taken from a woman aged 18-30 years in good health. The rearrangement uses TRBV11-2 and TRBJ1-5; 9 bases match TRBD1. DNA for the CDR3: TGTGCCAGCAGCCTGGTGCCACTACAGGGGGCTGGGTTAAGCAATCAGCCCCAGCATTTT. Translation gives CASSLVPLQGAGLSNQPQHF.